Presented here are 29 T cell receptor beta chains from one specimen sequenced in a study of T cells expressing NK-cell markers. TCRdb reanalyzed the 5' RACE reads and collapses them to one entry per CDR3 protein, without DNA. Seen in this sample are more than 250,000 distinct CDR3 sequences; the ten most common clones hold under 0.5%. What was sequenced was blood T cells: a sorted CD56 or NKG2C T cell subset, CD4+ or CD8+ T cells, or bulk PBMC T cells (not recorded which). The source is a man between 18 and 35 years old in good health.

The chain uses TRBV10-3 and TRBJ2-1; the D call from TCRdb, TRBD2, cannot be confirmed without DNA. Looked up from germline, CDR1 is ENHRY and CDR2 is SYGVKD. CDR3 length equals 16 residues. Here the CDR3 reads CAISEFPSGSNNEQFF.

The chain combines TRBV9 with TRBJ2-3; TCRdb reports TRBD2, a call that lacks DNA to check it against. Germline V gene lookup returns CDR1 SGDLS and CDR2 YYNGEE. This CDR3 spans 16 amino acids. CDR3 protein: CASSVGLAGGADTQYF.

The J gene is TRBJ2-1, the V gene TRBV29-1. The CDR3 consists of 13 residues. Germline CDR1 and CDR2: SQVTM and ANQGSEA. CDR3 residues: CSGCRSTYNEQFF.

The chain employs TRBV10-3 and TRBJ1-1; with no DNA, the TCRdb D assignment of TRBD1 cannot be verified. Germline V gives CDR1 ENHRY, CDR2 SYGVKD. The CDR3 is 14 amino acids. The CDR3 sequence is CAITPGGVNTEAFF.

The V and J genes are TRBV20-1 and TRBJ2-3; no DNA is available, so the TRBD2 call from TCRdb remains unchecked. Germline V lookup: CDR1 DFQATT, CDR2 SNEGSKA (reference sequence). This CDR3 spans 15 amino acids. The CDR3 reads CSAGIAGARTDTQYF.

The rearrangement uses TRBV12-3 or TRBV12-4 and TRBJ2-1; TCRdb calls TRBD1, which cannot be checked without DNA. The CDR3 sequence is 15 residues long. CDR3 loop: CASSPQGIPHNEQFF.

The rearrangement links TRBV5-1 to TRBJ1-1. The CDR3 consists of 12 residues. CDR1 and CDR2 from the germline V gene are SGHRS and YFSETQ. The CDR3 loop reads CASSPLGTEAFF.

The chain joins TRBV12-3 or TRBV12-4 to TRBJ2-4; the D gene TCRdb calls, TRBD1, cannot be checked with no DNA. The CDR3 loop spans 12 amino acids. CDR3 amino acids: CASSIRTGRGYF.

The chain combines TRBV20-1 with TRBJ2-7; TCRdb designates TRBD2, a call that cannot be tested without DNA. Per germline, CDR1 DFQATT and CDR2 SNEGSKA (reference sequence). The CDR3 has 13 amino acids. The CDR3 loop reads CTTLPSVSYEQYF.

This chain links TRBV20-1 with TRBJ2-7; the TCRdb call, TRBD1, lacks DNA for checking. This CDR3 has 14 residues. From germline, CDR1 is DFQATT and CDR2 SNEGSKA (reference sequence). CDR3 residues: CSAPRRAPPGEQYF.

The chain couples TRBV4-2 to TRBJ1-1; lacking DNA, the TRBD1 call made by TCRdb goes unchecked. The CDR3 loop spans 14 amino acids. The germline CDR1 and CDR2 sequences are LGHNA and YNFKEQ. The CDR3 sequence is CASSQARVETEAFF.

The rearrangement uses TRBV18 and TRBJ2-5; checking the TCRdb D call of TRBD1 is not possible without DNA. The germline gives CDR1 KGHSH, CDR2 LQKENI. The length of the CDR3 is 16 residues. The CDR3 sequence is CASSRTQGSYQETQYF.

J is TRBJ2-7 and V is TRBV29-1; checking the TCRdb D call of TRBD2 is not possible without DNA. This CDR3 contains 13 residues. Per germline, CDR1 SQVTM and CDR2 ANQGSEA. The CDR3 loop is CSGLTSVSYEQYF.

The chain uses TRBV5-1 and TRBJ1-1. The CDR3 runs 16 residues. Germline CDR1 reads SGHRS; CDR2 reads YFSETQ. The CDR3 is CASSLAGDLLNTEAFF.

The V and J genes are TRBV20-1 and TRBJ2-3; the D call from TCRdb, TRBD2, cannot be confirmed without DNA. The CDR3 is 12 residues long. CDR1 and CDR2 (germline): DFQATT, SNEGSKA (reference sequence). CDR3 sequence reads: CSARGARDTQYF.

V and J are TRBV3-1 and TRBJ2-3; as DNA is missing, the TRBD1 call by TCRdb cannot be tested. The CDR3 loop spans 14 amino acids. Germline CDR1 LGHDT, CDR2 YNNKEL (reference sequence). CDR3 protein: CASRGGSGTDTQYF.

This sequence joins TRBV2 and TRBJ1-5. CDR1 and CDR2 (germline): SNHLY, FYNNEI. The CDR3 totals 14 residues. The CDR3 loop reads CASMRFSTNQPQHF.

The gene calls are TRBV12-3 or TRBV12-4 and TRBJ2-7; TCRdb returns TRBD1, unconfirmable since there is no DNA. The CDR3 consists of 12 residues. CDR3 protein: CASSRQGIEQYF.

The chain combines TRBV29-1 with TRBJ2-5; TCRdb calls TRBD1, which cannot be checked without DNA. The germline CDR1 and CDR2 sequences are SQVTM and ANQGSEA. CDR3 length equals 13 residues. The CDR3 here is CSVRPTAGDAQYF.

The rearrangement joins TRBV7-2 to TRBJ2-7; TCRdb outputs TRBD2, but without DNA this stays unchecked. CDR1 is SGHTA and CDR2 is FQGNSA in the germline V gene. The CDR3 has 15 residues. The CDR3 sequence: CASSLVASGRGEQYF.

CDR3 protein: CASSLRTGDEQFF. V is TRBV5-5 and J is TRBJ2-1; TCRdb proposes TRBD1, but this gene call is untestable without DNA. CDR1 SGHKS and CDR2 YYEKEE come from the germline V gene (reference sequence). The CDR3 consists of 13 residues.

The J gene is TRBJ2-1, the V gene TRBV11-1; TCRdb outputs TRBD2, but without DNA this stays unchecked. The CDR3 length is 15 residues. The V gene's germline CDR1 is SGHAT and CDR2 FQDESV (reference sequence). CDR3 region: CASSLQEGSYNEQFF.

The rearrangement uses TRBV28 and TRBJ1-5; lacking DNA, the TRBD1 call made by TCRdb goes unchecked. Germline CDR1 MDHEN, CDR2 SYDVKM. CDR3 length equals 17 residues. The CDR3 protein is CASSLWGTGGVNQPQHF.

This chain uses TRBV27 with TRBJ2-1; TCRdb reports TRBD2, a call that lacks DNA to check it against. The germline V gene encodes CDR1 MNHEY and CDR2 SMNVEV (reference sequence). CDR3 length: 19 amino acids. The CDR3 sequence is CASSEGLTLGRGSYNEQFF.

The V and J genes are TRBV7-8 and TRBJ2-7; the D gene TCRdb calls, TRBD1, cannot be checked with no DNA. The CDR3 loop spans 15 amino acids. Germline V gene sequence: CDR1 SGHVS, CDR2 FQNEAQ. CDR3: CASSLGPIRGPGQYF.

The CDR3: CASSARGYNEQFF. This chain connects TRBV10-1 to TRBJ2-1; TCRdb picks TRBD1, but there is no DNA to check that call. Germline V gives CDR1 WNHNN, CDR2 SYGVQD (reference sequence). The CDR3 runs 13 residues.

This chain connects TRBV24-1 to TRBJ2-5; the TRBD1 assignment by TCRdb is unverifiable without DNA. The CDR3 totals 14 residues. From germline, CDR1 is KGHDR and CDR2 SFDVKD. The CDR3 loop is CATSATQGWETQYF.

This chain joins TRBV6-5 and TRBJ2-1; TCRdb reports TRBD1, a call that lacks DNA to check it against. The CDR3 is 13 amino acids. Germline CDR1 MNHEY, CDR2 SVGAGI. CDR3: CASSSQPPNEQFF.

This chain links TRBV14 with TRBJ2-4. Germline assignment: CDR1 SGHDN and CDR2 FVKESK. The CDR3 loop spans 15 amino acids. The CDR3 loop reads CASSQARHTQNIQYF.